This TCR beta chain was recovered during a study of blood T cell repertoires in COVID-19. The wider study: Samples representing acute and convalescent COVID-19 were sourced from the United States, Italy and Spain. In each case, the material was cDNA or gDNA derived from T cells, B-cell-depleted T cells, or PBMCs.

Germline loops: CDR1 DFQATT, CDR2 SNEGSKA (reference sequence). The CDR3 spans 11 residues. In the original workflow: Scientists estimated how many nucleated cells there were by amplifying reference gene primers. The repertoire was sequenced with immunoSEQ multiplex PCR; TCRdb's copy has only in-frame clones and lacks some. V and J calls and clone size are given by that table; D and trimming were obtained from the DNA. The sample records 250,000 to 300,000 clones, over 75% being singletons. The source is a woman in her 70s with acute or convalescent COVID-19. The sample consisted of peripheral blood. This rearrangement joins TRBV20-1 to TRBJ1-1, with 11 bases lining up with TRBD1. The CDR3 spells CRGQGGTEAFF. The CDR3 DNA is TGCAGGGGACAGGGGGGCACTGAAGCTTTCTTT.